Sequencing of this TCR beta chain was carried out in a study of cytotoxic CD8 clonotypes in ibrutinib-treated CLL. Study findings and constraints: Clonality was elevated at ibrutinib response and had returned toward baseline at progression. Researchers report that baseline clonality outpaced age-matched healthy donors and tracked circulating CD8+ T-cell counts. The clonality rise at ibrutinib response reflected private clonotype expansion.

Concerning this clone itself: What it binds is not known.

The targeted sequencing depth was 1 in 200,000 to 1 in 1 million T cells. Generated by immunoSEQ multiplex PCR, the TCRdb table keeps only in-frame clones and is missing some. The sample consists of tens of thousands of clones, about two thirds of them appearing once. The germline CDR1 and CDR2 sequences are SGHTA and FQGNSA. Trimming stripped 5 bases from V and 4 bases from J, with 14 bases between. CDR3 length: 14 residues. The chain uses TRBV7-2 and TRBJ1-1; unclear D gene. The clonotype comes from a human donor with chronic lymphocytic leukemia. The sample here was PBMCs, taken after 12 months of ibrutinib treatment. The CDR3: CASSPETVTTEAFF. In DNA form, the CDR3 reads TGTGCCAGCAGCCCGGAGACTGTGACCACTGAAGCTTTCTTT.